This TCR beta chain was identified in a study of control samples from healthy donors and cancer patients. Germline V CDR1 and CDR2: SGDLS, YYNGEE. V lost 0 bases, J lost 1 base, and 5 bases lay in between. The CDR3 loop spans 14 amino acids. The protocol was immunoSEQ multiplex PCR, while the TCRdb copy is restricted to in-frame clones and leaves out a portion. The sample contains about 180,000 clones, under 95% of which appear only once. The rearrangement joins TRBV9 to TRBJ1-5; no clear D gene. Specimen: blood. This receptor was obtained from a woman aged 18-29 years in good health. The CDR3 nucleotides read TGTGCCAGCAGCGTAGGGGCGAGCAATCAGCCCCAGCATTTT. This encodes CASSVGASNQPQHF.